This is a list of T cell receptor beta chains from one sample in a study of blood T cell repertoires in COVID-19. Measured with immunoSEQ multiplex PCR; TCRdb has only the in-frame clones, and not every one. The top ten hold around 20% of the sample, which has 90,000 to 120,000 clones, under 80% seen once. The sample was peripheral blood. Receptors were obtained from a man aged 65-85 years with active or convalescent COVID-19. Both conserved end residues are part of each CDR3.

TRBJ1-1 TRBV5-1 14 CASSLQGADTEAFF
TRBJ2-2 TRBV11-2 15 CASRTSGSATGELFF
TRBJ1-3 TRBV18 17 CASSPMAGPLSGNTIYF
TRBJ1-4 TRBV18 15 CASSHNRGQDEKLFF
TRBJ2-1 TRBV3-1/TRBV3-2 14 CASSRQTSSNEQFF
TRBJ1-5 TRBV19 13 CASSRQVNQPQHF
TRBJ2-7 TRBV4-1 16 CASSQGPGRGGYEQYF
TRBJ2-6 TRBV18 17 CASSPQQGASGANVLTF
TRBJ1-2 TRBV28 13 CASSFQGNYGYTF
TRBJ1-1 TRBV2 14 CASSLRRGDTEAFF
TRBJ1-1 TRBV7-9 15 CASSPSLGRDTEAFF
TRBJ2-1 TRBV18 16 CASSPRTGSSYNEQFF
TRBJ2-3 TRBV6-5 14 CASSSGRSADTQYF
TRBJ1-6 TRBV6-5 16 CASSYGQARGWAPLHF
TRBJ1-1 TRBV27 13 CASSLFKTAEAFF
TRBJ1-2 TRBV6-2/TRBV6-3 12 CASSSQGYGYTF
TRBJ1-6 TRBV25-1 16 CASSEFSGTGNSPLHF
TRBJ2-2 TRBV28 19 CASSSDRLAGGSNTGELFF
TRBJ1-6 TRBV4-1 14 CASRQGAPNSPLHF
TRBJ1-2 TRBV7-9 12 CASSLEQGGYTF
TRBJ2-1 TRBV6-5 14 CASSKERVHNEQFF
TRBJ2-1 TRBV6-5 15 CASSPTVLTYNEQFF
TRBJ1-1 TRBV28 13 CASSLQGGTEAFF
TRBJ1-6 TRBV2 14 CASSGAGDNSPLHF
TRBJ1-5 TRBV28 14 CASSGQTSNQPQHF
TRBJ1-4 TRBV6-6 14 CASSYSTANEKLFF
TRBJ2-7 TRBV18 14 CASSPPSTSHEQYF
TRBJ2-7 TRBV6-6 14 CASISGTGRSEQYF
TRBJ2-1 TRBV9 14 CASSVVAGGREQFF
TRBJ1-6 TRBV18 15 CASSLDRGGNSPLHF
TRBJ1-1 TRBV11-2 13 CASSLGSGTHGFF
TRBJ1-4 TRBV5-1 15 CASRQGAIQGEKLFF
TRBJ1-1 TRBV5-5 15 CASSYLQGAGTEAFF
TRBJ2-1 TRBV19 15 CASSRRGGRYNEQFF
TRBJ2-7 TRBV27 16 CASSFRTSGGFYEQYF
TRBJ1-6 TRBV21-1 24 CASSKRGQRLGRGKKSPSNSPLHF
TRBJ2-7 TRBV10-3 15 CAISLSTRTTYEQYF
TRBJ2-7 TRBV7-7 13 CASSLGRGYEQYF
TRBJ2-1 TRBV2 16 CASRDGLAGGPGEQFF
TRBJ1-2 TRBV30 18 CAWTPPGATVIDRYGYTF
TRBJ1-1 TRBV7-8 15 CASSPRGTGGTEAFF
TRBJ2-2 TRBV6-5 15 CASSLSGGASGELFF
TRBJ2-3 TRBV2 16 CASSPGLAGGVDTQYF
TRBJ1-4 TRBV19 11 CASSSGEKLFF
TRBJ1-5 TRBV19 15 CASSDVGGEGQPQHF
TRBJ1-5 TRBV12-3/TRBV12-4 13 CASSLQGDQPQHF
TRBJ1-1 TRBV2 14 CASSEQGGRAEAFF
TRBJ1-4 TRBV27 15 CASRPNRVTNEKLFF
TRBJ2-7 TRBV27 15 CASSWGQGGSYEQYF
TRBJ1-6 TRBV25-1 14 CASQKTGFNSPLHF
TRBJ2-1 TRBV7-8 15 CASSFRGQRGNEQFF
TRBJ1-1 TRBV5-1 13 CASSLSVNTEAFF
TRBJ2-5 TRBV7-3 15 CASSLAGLLTETQYF
TRBJ2-5 TRBV10-3 12 CAISESRETQYF
TRBJ1-2 TRBV3-1/TRBV3-2 16 CASSQNLARATEGYTF
TRBJ1-2 TRBV3-1/TRBV3-2 13 CASSTGQGYGYTF
TRBJ2-7 TRBV7-6 15 CASSLIATRDYEQYF
TRBJ1-6 TRBV20-1 16 CSASISGGKYNSPLHF
TRBJ1-6 TRBV5-4 17 CASSPPPGHPGAEPLHF
TRBJ2-1 TRBV9 14 CASSPGQPGHEQFF